This TCR beta chain was retrieved from a study of CD8 T cells in Susac syndrome. The study, taken as a whole, reports: There was no clonal expansion in the CD4+ T cell repertoires of Susac syndrome.

The V end was cut by 5 bases, the J end by 3 bases, with 10 bases between. Germline values: CDR1 KGHSH, CDR2 LQKENI. The CDR3 totals 13 residues. The sample holds one count of this clonotype. The antigen is not known. Reverse transcription of about 0.45 to 1 ug RNA was performed with random hexamers. TCR beta CDR3 was amplified by immunoSEQ covering 54 Vbeta and 13 Jbeta. TCRdb re-derived calls from the immunoSEQ multiplex PCR reads in MiXCR, one entry per CDR3 protein. This sample yields 200,000 to 300,000 distinct CDR3 sequences, of which less than 96% are seen a single time; 0.1% belongs to the top ten.

The chain is built from TRBV18 and TRBJ2-5; a possible D gene is TRBD2 (6 bases). The sequence derives from a human donor with Susac syndrome. Sequences were obtained from CD4+ T cells from PBMCs. The CDR3 sequence is CASSRDSKETQYF. CDR3 coding DNA: TGTGCCAGCTCAAGGGACTCTAAAGAGACCCAGTACTTC.